This TCR beta chain came from a study of CD8+ T cells in alopecia areata (dated by TCRdb to between 2018 and 2020). General notes on the study: Treated patients were enrolled in an open-label pilot trial of oral tofacitinib at 5 to 10 mg twice daily for moderate-to-severe alopecia areata. The SALT score, which quantifies the percentage of affected scalp surface area, was used to measure disease severity in treated patients. High-throughput TCRbeta sequencing was used to examine T cell clonal expansion in alopecia areata in both the C3H/HeJ mouse model and human patients. The RNA source kit depended on sample type: the PAXgene miRNA kit for fixed scalp, the miRNeasy kit for PBMCs, and the RNeasy kit for mouse skin. On the human side, TCRbeta sequencing was run on scalp tissue and on sorted CD4+ and CD8+ peripheral blood T cells from healthy controls and from alopecia areata patients with either patchy or totalis/universalis disease. Scalp clonality was compared across normal scalp (n=4), patchy alopecia areata scalp (n=8), and alopecia totalis/universalis scalp (n=8). Patients stayed on tofacitinib for 6 to 18 months and then had 6 months of follow-up off drug so that delayed response and recurrence could be assessed. Biopsies were taken from tofacitinib-treated patients at baseline and again at 4 and 24 weeks into treatment, and several of those patients also had a later scalp biopsy. immunoSEQ multiplex PCR using 35 Vbeta forward primers and 13 Jbeta reverse primers was used to amplify TCRbeta CDR3 regions.

Receptors were amplified or captured by the immunoSEQ multiplex PCR assay. RNA was extracted from all samples and reverse transcribed into cDNA, which served as template for TCR sequencing. SuperScript III was used to make first-strand cDNA, primed with a 2:1 mix of oligo-dT and random hexamers. A synthetic immune receptor repertoire was used to measure amplification bias, and any remaining bias was corrected computationally. Per the source publication's procedure: Raw reads were preprocessed to remove errors, and CDR3 was defined by IMGT conventions from the conserved cysteine to phenylalanine. Clonality was computed by normalizing Shannon entropy by log2 of the number of productive unique TCRs and subtracting the result from 1. Scalp TCRbeta sequences were cross-referenced with sorted blood CD4 and CD8 repertoires so that the CD4 or CD8 identity of scalp clones could be inferred. Not all clones reach the TCRdb copy of this immuneACCESS table, which keeps in-frame sequences only. Checked studies attribute under half of the gap to unresolved V genes and leave the rest unexplained. That table is the source of V, J and clone size, and D and trimming were worked out from the DNA. Present in this sample are 150,000 to 200,000 clones, about three fifths of which were seen just once. The top ten hold 1.3% of the sample.

Read against the paper, the sample's treatment or condition label means: oral pan-JAK inhibitor, 5-10 mg twice daily. Peripheral blood and lesional scalp punch biopsies were obtained from patients with alopecia areata. PBMCs were separated by density centrifugation and stained for CD3, CD4 and CD8, after which CD4+ and CD8+ T cells were sorted on a FACSAria. The investigation overall reported the following: Scalp TCR repertoire analysis is complicated because resident alphabeta T cells in normal human skin are also sequenced, whereas mouse skin is dominated by gammadelta T cells. TCR sequences shared between patients were less clear than in mice, possibly partly because of HLA diversity in the patient population. The treated cohort was small, with a single nonresponder, so links between baseline CD8+ expansion and response need larger studies. Many expanded lesional clones persisted in scalp and blood during tofacitinib treatment, which may partly explain relapse after stopping treatment. Tofacitinib significantly decreased scalp clonality and the number of expanded CD8+ clones among the top 100 scalp clones. Higher clonality and more expanded CD8+ clones were observed in lesional scalp than in normal scalp, particularly in alopecia totalis/universalis, a finding suggestive of antigenic drive.

As for this clone: Its antigen has not been determined. No much larger clonotype is one base removed from it; base qualities were not supplied. Other DNA variants within this sample encode the same CDR3.

The CDR3 has 14 amino acids, counting the end cysteine and phenylalanine. Only the CDR3 DNA stays, 42 bases, in frame from base 1. At the junction V is shortened by 2 bases and J by 2 bases; bases outside the gene matches: 3. CDR1 MDHEN and CDR2 SYDVKM were looked up in the germline V gene. Here the sequenced sample was CD4+ T cells sorted from blood, taken around week 50, from a patient treated with tofacitinib. The sequence joins TRBV28 to TRBJ2-7; TRBD1 matches 7 bases in the middle. The source is a human donor with alopecia areata. The CDR3 protein sequence reads: CASSLGTVPYEQYF. The nucleotide sequence is given as TGTGCCAGCAGTTTAGGGACAGTTCCCTACGAGCAGTACTTC.